The source of this TCR beta chain is a study of cytomegalovirus exposure and HLA in healthy donors. The germline V gene has CDR1 SGDLS and CDR2 YYNGEE. The trim removed 4 bases at V and 6 bases at J, leaving 6 bases unmatched. The CDR3 runs 14 residues. General study findings and limits: Through in vitro validation, three CMV-associated chains were shown to be specific for CMV antigens.

To note about this clone: The antigen remains unidentified.

Produced via immunoSEQ multiplex PCR; TCRdb's table is partial and in-frame only. Here the sample spans under 300,000 clones, 65% to 90% being singletons. The source of this sequence is a woman aged 18-35 years in good health and CMV-seronegative. Input material: PBMCs. This chain uses TRBV9 with TRBJ1-5, with 8 bases that match TRBD1. The CDR3 region is CASSPRTGTQPQHF. The CDR3 DNA sequence: TGTGCCAGCAGCCCAAGGACAGGGACTCAGCCCCAGCATTTT. The full variable domain, completed using reference TRBV9 and TRBJ1-5, is DSGVTQTPKHLITATGQRVTLRCSPRSGDLSVYWYQQSLDQGLQFLIQYYNGEERAKGNILERFSAQQFPDLHSELNLSSLELGDSALYFCASSPRTGTQPQHFGDGTRLSIL.